The clone carrying this T cell receptor beta chain showed up many times. TCRdb re-called the reads with MiXCR, one entry per CDR3 protein. The profile covers approximately 320,000 distinct CDR3 sequences, with roughly 9.5% appearing a single time and 3.5% to 4.5% taken by the ten largest. CDR3 length: 16 residues. Germline V gene lookup returns CDR1 SGHTA and CDR2 FQGNSA. The V segment lost 5 bases and the J segment 7 bases; nucleotides outside the gene matches: 15. This sample is part of a study of T cell repertoires in cytomegalovirus infection. The chain uses TRBV7-2 and TRBJ2-5; the match to TRBD2 covers 8 bases. Input material: PBMCs. The TCR was taken from a human donor in good health (CMV status not recorded). Some clones in this sample may be carry-over from other donors' samples. CDR3 in amino acids: CASSRSGSGGKGTQYF. CDR3 coding DNA: TGTGCCAGCAGCCGGTCGGGGAGCGGGGGCAAGGGGACCCAGTACTTC.